The entry that follows covers one T cell receptor beta chain sequence. Its antigen is not identified. This was the immunoSEQ v3 assay. Each library reached some 2.1 million read pairs, or roughly 4.5-6.5 million at deep level. Measured with immunoSEQ multiplex PCR; TCRdb has only the in-frame clones, and not every one. The sample includes under 60,000 clones, around 85% seen only once; the top ten take 4% to 6%. Germline V gene lookup returns CDR1 SGHDT and CDR2 YYEEEE. The CDR3 is 13 residues long. After removal of 4 bases from V and 10 bases from J, the junction contained 10 bases not matched to a gene. These data belong to a study of TIL therapy for anti-PD-1-resistant metastatic lung cancer. Study summary: Tumor harvest preceded PD-1/PD-L1 blockade, followed by nivolumab treatment. The study, taken as a whole, reports: The baseline peripheral repertoire was partially replaced by infused TIL clonotypes that later decayed.

Time point given: pre-treatment sample, taken before nivolumab and TIL therapy. Stage 4 NSCLC adults joined between late 2017 and January 2020. Sequences were derived from blood, sampled at baseline. This chain joins TRBV5-6 and TRBJ1-1; 7 nucleotides match TRBD1. This clonotype originated in a person between 30 and 79 years old with non-small cell lung cancer. This chain's CDR3 is CASSTWDSKTAFF. DNA for the CDR3: TGTGCCAGCAGCACCTGGGACAGCAAGACAGCTTTCTTT.